The 12 T cell receptor beta chains in this list originate from one sample, sequenced in a study of T cell clones after liver transplantation (dated by TCRdb to between 2018 and 2021). Library method: the immunoSEQ multiplex PCR assay. Drawn from immuneACCESS, this table holds only the in-frame rearrangements with V and J called that TCRdb kept. Clones are partly lost; checked studies trace under half to an unresolved V gene and leave the rest unexplained. The sample data list more than 20,000 clones, and around 93% of these were observed just once. The top ten constitute approximately 25% of the sample. Sequenced here: CD8+ T cells from blood, sampled 25 months after liver transplant. These receptors all stem from a human patient who received a liver transplant. After a transplant, the graft donor may have provided part of the T cells.

The V gene is TRBV6-5, the J gene TRBJ2-2; D might be TRBD1 (6 bases). In germline, CDR1 is MNHEY, CDR2 SVGAGI. This CDR3 comprises 13 residues. Deletions cut 2 bases from V and 12 bases from J, with 13 bases between. The CDR3 DNA reads TGTGCCAGCAGTTACGGGACACCGGGGAAGCTGTTTTTT. Residues: CASSYGTPGKLFF.

This clone was found once. The rearrangement uses TRBV4-1 and TRBJ2-1, with 9 bases aligning to TRBD2. Germline lookup yields CDR1 MGHRA and CDR2 YSYEKL. The CDR3 loop spans 17 amino acids. The ends lost 1 base at V and 3 bases at J; junction bases unmatched: 7. CDR3 in amino acids: CASSQGVREGLYNEQFF. CDR3 DNA sequence: TGCGCCAGCAGCCAAGGAGTGCGGGAGGGCCTCTACAATGAGCAGTTCTTC.

The chain employs TRBV9 and TRBJ2-4; 10 bases match TRBD1. Germline-derived CDR1 and CDR2 are SGDLS and YYNGEE. The CDR3 is 15 amino acids. The V segment lost 2 bases and the J segment 7 bases; nucleotides outside the gene matches: 6. CDR3: CASSVEGGQGNIQYF. CDR3 nucleotides: TGTGCCAGCAGCGTGGAGGGGGGACAGGGGAACATTCAGTACTTC.

Turning to this clone: Distinct nucleotide sequences in the sample also encode this CDR3. V is TRBV11-3 and J is TRBJ1-2; 9 bases are a match to TRBD1. The V and J ends lost 5 bases and 4 bases, in that order; junction bases with no gene match: 8. This CDR3 is 15 amino acids long. Germline V gives CDR1 SGHNT, CDR2 YENEEA. The CDR3 DNA follows: TGTGCCAGCAGCCCTGGTACAGGGGGCAGCTATGGCTACACCTTC. Translating gives CASSPGTGGSYGYTF.

The J gene is TRBJ1-1, the V gene TRBV7-2, with D perhaps matching TRBD1 (5 bases). Germline V gene data show CDR1 as SGHTA and CDR2 as FQGNSA. The length of the CDR3 is 13 residues. Deletions cut 8 bases from V and 0 bases from J, with 10 bases between. The CDR3 here is CASQGAMNTEAFF. CDR3 in DNA: TGTGCCAGCCAGGGAGCTATGAACACTGAAGCTTTCTTT.

The V gene is TRBV29-1, the J gene TRBJ2-1; no definite D call. Trimming left V 5 bases short and J 5 bases short, with 10 bases between. The germline V gene has CDR1 SQVTM and CDR2 ANQGSEA. The CDR3 sequence is 12 residues long. The CDR3 reads CSVHGVDNEQFF. The CDR3 DNA is TGCAGCGTTCATGGGGTAGACAATGAGCAGTTCTTC.

This clone appeared once. The chain uses TRBV4-1 and TRBJ1-2, with a possible D match to TRBD1 (5 bases). This CDR3 region has 13 residues. The germline V and J ends were trimmed by 5 bases and 1 base, with 8 bases remaining between them. The germline V gene has CDR1 MGHRA and CDR2 YSYEKL. The CDR3 bases are TGCGCCAGCAGCGGGGGTGGTAACTATGGCTACACCTTC. Protein: CASSGGGNYGYTF.

J is TRBJ2-7 and V is TRBV7-2; D uncertain. The CDR3 is 13 amino acids. Germline CDR1 and CDR2: SGHTA and FQGNSA. The V end lost 3 bases, the J end lost 0 bases, and 6 bases lay between the germline ends. CDR3 sequence: CASSFKSSYEQYF. The CDR3 DNA sequence: TGTGCCAGCAGCTTCAAGTCCTCCTACGAGCAGTACTTC.

This clone was seen a single time. The V call is TRBV13, the J call TRBJ2-7; D unresolved. The CDR3 has 15 residues. V was trimmed by 6 bases and J by 1 base, leaving 16 bases between them. CDR1 is PRHDT, CDR2 FYEKMQ, per germline (reference sequence). The CDR3 loop reads CASRSSDAGSYEQYF. As DNA, the CDR3 is TGTGCCAGCAGATCCTCCGACGCAGGATCCTACGAGCAGTACTTC. The full variable domain, in which reference TRBV13 and TRBJ2-7 provide the parts outside the CDR3, is AAGVIQSPRHLIKEKRETATLKCYPIPRHDTVYWYQQGPGQDPQFLISFYEKMQSDKGSIPDRFSAQQFSDYHSELNMSSLELGDSALYFCASRSSDAGSYEQYFGPGTRLTVT.

This chain connects TRBV4-1 to TRBJ2-7, with D perhaps TRBD1 (6 bases). CDR3 size: 12 residues. V shed 1 base and J shed 5 bases, with 6 bases lying between them. Germline V gene sequence: CDR1 MGHRA, CDR2 YSYEKL. The CDR3 coding sequence is TGCGCCAGCAGCCAAGGGACAGACGAGCAGTACTTC. This translates into CASSQGTDEQYF.

This chain joins TRBV27 and TRBJ2-7; no definite D call. The CDR3 is 16 amino acids. V lost 0 bases and J lost 2, with 14 bases in between. Germline CDR1 MNHEY, CDR2 SMNVEV (reference sequence). CDR3 in DNA: TGTGCCAGCAGTTTATCGTCGGGTAGAATGACCTACGAGCAGTACTTC. It encodes CASSLSSGRMTYEQYF.

This chain connects TRBV7-6 to TRBJ2-7; tentatively, D is TRBD1 (6 bases). Looked up from germline, CDR1 is SGHVS and CDR2 is FNYEAQ. This CDR3 contains 14 residues. Deletions cut 0 bases from V and 2 bases from J, with 8 bases between. The CDR3 is CASSLAGQAYEQYF. CDR3 nucleotide sequence: TGTGCCAGCAGCTTAGCGGGACAAGCCTACGAGCAGTACTTC.